This section outlines one T cell receptor beta chain sequence together with its context. Its specificity is not known. Its ends do not fully match the called genes, so a read error is possible. This sample is part of a study of CD8+ T cells in alopecia areata. Study-level results: Affected scalp, especially in alopecia totalis/universalis, had a higher clonality than normal scalp did.

Extracted RNA was reverse transcribed, and the resulting cDNA served as sequencing template. Measured with immunoSEQ multiplex PCR; TCRdb has only the in-frame clones, and not every one. This sample has 100,000 to 150,000 clones, with 47% found just once. The CDR3 covers 10 residues. Germline V gene lookup returns CDR1 MNHEY and CDR2 SMNVEV (reference sequence). The source material was NKG2D-low CD8+ T cells sorted from blood. This receptor was obtained from a human donor with alopecia areata. The rearrangement uses TRBV27 and TRBJ2-7, with D possibly TRBD1 on 5 matching bases. As DNA, the CDR3 is TGTGCCAGCAGTTTCAGGGTCTCCGGGTTC. It is translated as CASSFRVSGF.